This T cell receptor beta chain was documented in a study of T cell responses to AZD1222 COVID-19 vaccine. Assay used: immunoSEQ multiplex PCR; TCRdb lists only in-frame clones, some missing. This table holds over 20,000 clones, 88% found once. The CDR3 contains 16 residues. The germline V and J ends were trimmed by 4 bases and 1 base, with 16 bases remaining between them. Germline V gives CDR1 SGDLS, CDR2 YYNGEE. The specimen was peripheral blood, collected 28 days after the second AZD1222 dose. The V call is TRBV9, the J call TRBJ2-3, with TRBD2 as a possible D gene (6 bases). The clonotype originates from an adult who received the AZD1222 COVID-19 vaccine. The CDR3 region has the DNA TGTGCCAGCAGCCCCGGGGGACGCTGGGGCACAGATACGCAGTATTTT. It is translated as CASSPGGRWGTDTQYF.